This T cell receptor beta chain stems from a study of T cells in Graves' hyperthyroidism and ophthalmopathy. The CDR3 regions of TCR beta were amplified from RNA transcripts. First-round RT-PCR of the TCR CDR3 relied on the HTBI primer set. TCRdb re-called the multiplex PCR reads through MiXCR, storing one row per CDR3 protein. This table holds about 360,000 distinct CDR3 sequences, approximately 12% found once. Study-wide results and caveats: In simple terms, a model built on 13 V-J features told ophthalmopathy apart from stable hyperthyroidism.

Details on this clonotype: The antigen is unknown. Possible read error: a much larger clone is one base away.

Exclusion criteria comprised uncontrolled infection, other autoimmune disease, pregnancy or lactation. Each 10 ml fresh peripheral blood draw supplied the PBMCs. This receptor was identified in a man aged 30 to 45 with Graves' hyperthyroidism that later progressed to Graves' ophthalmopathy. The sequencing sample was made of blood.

Written as DNA, the CDR3 is TGTGCCAACAGTTCCTCAGGGGGCGTGGGGGCCTATGGCTACACCTTC. This codes for CANSSSGGVGAYGYTF. The chain has TRBV7-2 and TRBJ1-2; 8 bases fit TRBD1. Germline lookup yields CDR1 SGHTA and CDR2 FQGNSA. This CDR3 comprises 16 residues. The trim removed 10 bases at V and 4 bases at J, leaving 17 bases unmatched.